A selection of T cell receptor beta chains follows, all from one sample in a study of shared T cell receptors in the human thymus. Sequencing was performed with immunoSEQ multiplex PCR; in TCRdb, only in-frame clones are kept and a portion is missing. The sample records 700,000 to 750,000 clones, over 75% being singletons. These sequences were also reported in another study, on human thymus T cells.

Sequencing was carried out using thymocytes. The receptors were sampled from a girl under three years old with a congenital heart defect. CDR3s include the opening cysteine and the closing phenylalanine or tryptophan. The order of the fields is CDR3 DNA, CDR3 protein, clone size, D gene, V gene, J gene. D genes are given only for firm matches. Clone size is not always given. Where it is, it says once, few, many or a class for expanded clones.

DNA: TGCGCCAGCAGCTTGGCCGGGCGGGGGGGCTTACATGAGCAGTTCTTC; CDR3: CASSLAGRGGLHEQFF; size: -; D: TRBD2; V: TRBV5-1; J: TRBJ2-1
DNA: TGCGCCAGCAGAGGGACACGTCCCGCAACAGGGGAAGAAAACACCATATATTTT; CDR3: CASRGTRPATGEENTIYF; size: -; D: TRBD1; V: TRBV4-1; J: TRBJ1-3
DNA: TGTGCTAGTGGTTTAGTACCGCACGCGGGCCCCAACACTGAAGCTTTCTTT; CDR3: CASGLVPHAGPNTEAFF; size: -; D: -; V: TRBV12-5; J: TRBJ1-1
DNA: TGTGCCAGCAGCCCCCTAAGGAGTTTCCAAGAGACCCAGTACTTC; CDR3: CASSPLRSFQETQYF; size: -; D: -; V: TRBV6-6; J: TRBJ2-5
DNA: TGCGCCAGCAGCTTGGGACATCCAAGTCAAGAGACCCAGTACTTC; CDR3: CASSLGHPSQETQYF; size: -; D: -; V: TRBV5-1; J: TRBJ2-5
DNA: TGCAGCGTTGAATCAGGGGGGGGCTACACCTTC; CDR3: CSVESGGGYTF; size: -; D: TRBD1; V: TRBV29-1; J: TRBJ1-2
DNA: TGTGCCAGCAGTGAAGCGAACCCTGCGGAGACCCAGTACTTC; CDR3: CASSEANPAETQYF; size: -; D: -; V: TRBV6-1; J: TRBJ2-5
DNA: TGTGCCAGCAGCTCTGATCTCGGGGGAGATGGCTACGCCTTC; CDR3: CASSSDLGGDGYAF; size: few; D: -; V: TRBV7-4; J: TRBJ1-2
DNA: TGTGCCAGCAGCTTACAGACCGGGACAGGGACGGGCGGGGAGCTGTTTTTT; CDR3: CASSLQTGTGTGGELFF; size: -; D: TRBD1; V: TRBV11-1; J: TRBJ2-2
DNA: TGTGCCAGCAGCCAACAGGGGGGAGACACCGGGGAGCTGTTTTTT; CDR3: CASSQQGGDTGELFF; size: -; D: TRBD1; V: TRBV5-6; J: TRBJ2-2
DNA: TGTGCCAGCAGGACTCTTAGGCTCAGGGTACCTAATTCACCCCTCCACTTT; CDR3: CASRTLRLRVPNSPLHF; size: once; D: -; V: TRBV7-2; J: TRBJ1-6
DNA: TGCGCCAGCAGCCAAGATATTGCACGCCCGCGAAACACTGAAGCTTTCTTT; CDR3: CASSQDIARPRNTEAFF; size: -; D: -; V: TRBV4-1; J: TRBJ1-1
DNA: TGTGCCAGCAGCCCACAGGGGGCGGACAACACTGAAGCTTTCTTT; CDR3: CASSPQGADNTEAFF; size: -; D: TRBD1; V: TRBV5-5; J: TRBJ1-1
DNA: TGCGCCAGCAGCCGTTTCCCGGACAGGCTTGGGCACGAGCAGTACTTC; CDR3: CASSRFPDRLGHEQYF; size: -; D: TRBD1; V: TRBV5-1; J: TRBJ2-7
DNA: TGTGCCAGTAGTAAACAGGGGCAGCACTCTGGGGCCAACGTCCTGACTTTC; CDR3: CASSKQGQHSGANVLTF; size: few; D: TRBD1; V: TRBV19; J: TRBJ2-6
DNA: TGTGCCAGCAGCCCGGGACAGGCGAGTAATTCACCCCTCCACTTT; CDR3: CASSPGQASNSPLHF; size: few; D: TRBD1; V: TRBV14; J: TRBJ1-6
DNA: TGTGCCAGCAGTCGACACAGGGGACATGAGCAGTTCTTC; CDR3: CASSRHRGHEQFF; size: -; D: TRBD1; V: TRBV2; J: TRBJ2-1
DNA: TGCAGCGCCTCCGACGGACAGGGGAACAGTGGCTACACCTTC; CDR3: CSASDGQGNSGYTF; size: -; D: TRBD1; V: TRBV29-1; J: TRBJ1-2
DNA: TGTGCCAGCAGTTACTCGAATCGAGGCGGGGGCTACACCTTC; CDR3: CASSYSNRGGGYTF; size: -; D: -; V: TRBV6-6; J: TRBJ1-2
DNA: TGCGCCAGCAGCTCAGCCGACAGGGACGGGTTTTGGCACTATGGCTACACCTTC; CDR3: CASSSADRDGFWHYGYTF; size: -; D: TRBD1; V: TRBV5-1; J: TRBJ1-2
DNA: TGTGCCAGCAGCCCAAAACATGGGAGAGACACTGAAGCTTTCTTT; CDR3: CASSPKHGRDTEAFF; size: -; D: -; V: TRBV7-3; J: TRBJ1-1
DNA: TGCGCCAGCAGCCAAGTTGCCTTAAAGCACGAGCAGTACTTC; CDR3: CASSQVALKHEQYF; size: -; D: -; V: TRBV4-1; J: TRBJ2-7
DNA: TGTGCCAGCAGCCTTTTAAAGGACAGGCTGAACACCGGGGAGCTGTTTTTT; CDR3: CASSLLKDRLNTGELFF; size: few; D: TRBD1; V: TRBV14; J: TRBJ2-2
DNA: TGTGCCAGCAGCCAAGTGTGCGAGGACAGGGGGGATCGGACTGAAGCTTTCTTT; CDR3: CASSQVCEDRGDRTEAFF; size: -; D: TRBD1; V: TRBV14; J: TRBJ1-1
DNA: TGTGCCAGCAGTTTAGGGGGTGTAGGGGGAACCGAAGCTTTCTTT; CDR3: CASSLGGVGGTEAFF; size: -; D: -; V: TRBV28; J: TRBJ1-1
DNA: TGTGCCAGCCGGAGGGGAGCAGAAAATGGCTACACCTTC; CDR3: CASRRGAENGYTF; size: -; D: -; V: TRBV2; J: TRBJ1-2
DNA: TGTGCCAGTAGTAGGGGTCGACAGTGGGGCACTGAAGCTTTCTTT; CDR3: CASSRGRQWGTEAFF; size: few; D: -; V: TRBV19; J: TRBJ1-1
DNA: TGTGCCAGCTCACCACCCCGGACAGGGATAGGGGCTGAAGCTTTCTTT; CDR3: CASSPPRTGIGAEAFF; size: -; D: TRBD1; V: TRBV18; J: TRBJ1-1
DNA: TGCGCCAGCAGCCAAGATCGGTCGGAGAACTATGGCTACACCTTC; CDR3: CASSQDRSENYGYTF; size: -; D: -; V: TRBV4-1; J: TRBJ1-2
DNA: TGTGCCAGCAGCTTGAATTTAATGGGGCAGGGGAGCTCCTATAATTCACCCCTCCACTTT; CDR3: CASSLNLMGQGSSYNSPLHF; size: -; D: -; V: TRBV5-4; J: TRBJ1-6
DNA: TGTGCCAGCAGCCGACTAGCGGGGGTAAGGGTCACGCAGTATTTT; CDR3: CASSRLAGVRVTQYF; size: -; D: TRBD2; V: TRBV28; J: TRBJ2-3
DNA: TGTGCCAGCAGTTACGAGGGCAGGGGCCTACACTATGGCTACACCTTC; CDR3: CASSYEGRGLHYGYTF; size: -; D: -; V: TRBV6-5; J: TRBJ1-2